This TCR beta chain was sequenced in a study of cytomegalovirus exposure and HLA in healthy donors listed by TCRdb under 2017. As for the study more broadly: In an earlier analysis of under 600 of the donors, 250 to 350 Gb of sequence data and roughly 100 million unique TCR beta sequences from approximately 180 million T cells were reported. An early release covering around 630 HLA-typed donors comprised approximately 290 gigabases of sequencing data and 85 million or so unique TCR sequences. The study profiled the T cell repertoires of hundreds of subjects by immunosequencing and related them to cytomegalovirus serostatus. High-throughput TCR immunosequencing, statistical association of individual TCRs with disease status, and machine learning were combined to predict cytomegalovirus infection status. The later analysis used no new phenotypic data to find candidate immune exposures, relying instead on TCR beta sequences and their occurrence across donors. Because of strong linkage in the cohort, roughly five DR-DQ haplotypes were treated as single units for association and clustering. The genetic ancestry cluster associated with self-reported Caucasian donors included over 80% of the 350 to 500 genotyped donors. Among about 370 genotyped donors of the cohort, an average of approximately 220,000 unique TCR beta nucleotide sequences was sequenced per donor, of which about 20% were non-productive. Both class I and class II loci were covered by HLA typing, at four-digit resolution. A later genetic analysis took genome-wide SNP genotypes for about 60% of the roughly 670 donors and used that subset as a discovery cohort. A later analysis re-analyzed previously published TCR beta repertoires from 650 to 800 donors and added high-resolution HLA genotyping to study TCR occurrence patterns. All discovery cohort repertoires had been generated using a single sequencing platform. The number of donors typed differed by locus, with about 620-630 for A, B, C, DRB1 and DQB1, more than 500 for DQA1, approximately 570 for DPA1, and around 450 for DPB1. The study aimed to test whether cataloging public T cell receptors could reveal signatures of past pathogen exposure. Along with the approximately 670-subject first cohort, a separate validation cohort of over a hundred different subjects was used. To decide whether each TCR beta V gene segment behaved as functional or pseudogenic, an earlier analysis of some 540 of the donors relied on high-throughput TCR beta sequencing. Donor age, sex, ethnicity and CMV serostatus were compiled alongside the repertoire data.

This clone has a handful of counts. Its antigen is currently not known. Base qualities are not provided; no much larger clone lies one nucleotide away. Library generation was performed with the immunoSEQ multiplex PCR assay. For the multiplex PCR, a mixture combining 60 forward primers for TCR Vbeta segments and 13 reverse primers for TCR Jbeta segments was used. The CDR3 region of rearranged TCR beta genes was amplified from genomic DNA by a multiplex PCR assay. The amplified TCR beta libraries were sequenced on the Illumina HiSeq System as 87-base-pair reads. Under the source paper's analysis protocol: In a later analysis, approximately 74 million unique TCR beta chains were counted across the 500 to 850 repertoires, and roughly 11 million of these chains were shared by at least two donors. To remove PCR and sequencing errors, raw reads were error-corrected and collapsed into unique sequences using a nearest-neighbor algorithm that merged closely related sequences. V, D and J gene segments were assigned by aligning CDR3 sequences to IMGT reference sequences. For a sequence to be retained, at least a six-nucleotide match to both a V gene segment and a J gene segment was required. A rearrangement was called productive if the CDR3 had no stop codons and remained in frame with V and J, and every other rearrangement was called non-productive. Following IMGT convention, CDR3 was defined as the stretch from the second conserved V-encoded cysteine up to the conserved J-encoded phenylalanine. In an earlier analysis of just under 600 of the donors, sequences lacking an unambiguous match to a single V gene segment were excluded. An earlier analysis of several hundred of the donors called V segments functional above 56.7% productive rearrangements and segregating when the between-donor standard deviation exceeded 5%. A statistical classification framework was built to diagnose cytomegalovirus status from the catalog of TCR beta chain sequences. In a later analysis, V and J genes were assigned by comparing TCR nucleotide sequences against IMGT/GENE-DB human TR gene sequences. A later analysis assigned CDR3 sequences and most-parsimonious VDJ recombination scenarios with the TCRdist pipeline. In a later analysis, each TCR beta chain was defined by its CDR3 amino acid sequence together with its V-gene family, and reads without a unique V-gene family were excluded. To address suspected cross-contamination and a sequencing artifact, a later analysis removed several hundred highly shared, low-generation-probability nucleotide sequences. In a later analysis, a clonal expansion index was calculated for each public chain from normalized within-repertoire ranks of inferred template counts. In a later analysis, generation probabilities were computed using a VDJ recombination model fitted to out-of-frame rearrangements, and the results were checked against IGoR. A later analysis scored TCR-TCR, TCR-HLA and TCR-CMV co-occurrence with hypergeometric tests, applying a repertoire-size bias correction to TCR pairs. To estimate false discovery rates, a later analysis permuted the HLA or CMV assignments 20 times. In a later analysis, co-occurring TCRs were grouped using DBSCAN, and TCRdist sequence similarity was added for clustering within HLA-allele-positive subsets. Co-occurrence clustering excluded repertoires with fewer than 30,000 or more than 120,000 public chains, plus five with anomalous nucleotide sharing. The table comes from immuneACCESS by way of TCRdb, which keeps in-frame sequences with V and J called. Part of the clones is missing from these tables; in studies checked, under half for an unresolved V gene and the rest for unknown reasons. V, J and clone size are those of that table, while D and trimming were read from the DNA. This sample holds about 130,000 clones; under 80% were observed only once. The top ten hold around 4.5% of the sample.

The cohort consisted of 666 healthy bone marrow donors. Cohort members were all nominally healthy when sampled, although unrecorded immune exposures were likely present. The donor was CMV seropositive and belonged to the group of a few hundred seropositive cohort members. Every donor gave a peripheral blood sample, and the peripheral blood mononuclear cells from that sample were used for TCR beta sequencing. Genomic DNA was extracted from the blood cell samples with the Qiagen DNeasy Blood Extraction Kit. V is pared back by 0 bases and J by 4 bases, with 7 bases lying between the germline termini. From the cysteine through the phenylalanine, the CDR3 covers 13 amino acids. Kept here is only the CDR3 DNA, which spans 39 bases and is read in frame from base 1. CDR1 and CDR2 are drawn from the germline V gene: SGHDT, YYEEEE. What the research found in general, with its limitations: According to a later analysis, TCR association rates differed among HLA loci, with DRB1 alleles showing the most associated TCRs and HLA-C alleles showing the fewest. The presence/absence analyses assumed that sequencing depth was roughly uniform across donors, and that assumption may not be true. HLA typing was unavailable for some donors at each locus, so association tests used only the typed subset. In an earlier analysis of 500 to 650 of the donors, most TCR beta V segments appeared in productive rearrangements about 87% or about 30% of the time, broadly matching IMGT annotations. A few of the identified cytomegalovirus-associated TCR beta chains were confirmed in vitro to be specific for cytomegalovirus antigens. In a later analysis, HLA-associated TCR beta chains showed more clonal expansion and lower generation probabilities than non-associated chains that were equally common. This cohort had only TCR beta chains sequenced, and the lack of alpha or paired-chain data limited which features could be detected. In a later analysis, most CMV-associated TCR beta chains were found to appear HLA-restricted, with HLA associations seemingly driven largely by CMV exposure. A further reported finding was that TCR beta sequences accurately predicted the HLA-A and HLA-B alleles for most subjects in the first cohort. For the cohort, immune exposure information was limited to CMV serostatus. In a later genetic analysis, fewer N-insertions in productive TCRs were reported among donors in an Asian-associated ancestry cluster than the roughly 700-donor mean. Specific HLA alleles were associated with roughly 16,000 TCR beta sequences at a false discovery rate of 0.05 in a later analysis. V-gene and J-gene trimming of TCR beta chains was associated with a missense DCLRE1C variant in a later genetic analysis, and the association was replicated in an independent cohort. Cytomegalovirus status was reported to be diagnosed by the classifier with high specificity and sensitivity in both the original and validation cohorts. Assigning TCR associations to individual alleles was difficult when HLA alleles, especially DR and DQ, strongly co-occurred. The study listed around 160 TCR beta chains as associated with cytomegalovirus. Correlated functional status among segregating V segments might reflect linkage disequilibrium, but an unknown experimental factor could not be ruled out. The sequencing pipeline was judged likely to have produced a cluster of highly shared sequence variants as a technical artifact. Because the 87-base-pair reads could not distinguish some IMGT-functional V segments, including TRBV6-2 and TRBV6-3, those segments were excluded. The authors suggested that the approach could potentially be extended to other disease states and immunological phenotypes. In a later analysis, several top co-occurrence clusters were reported to appear linked to parvovirus B19, influenza, CMV and Epstein-Barr virus. Because counts were too low, some 17 rarely observed V segments, including chromosome 9 orphons, were left out of the earlier analysis of 500 to 650 of the donors. While some public TCRs were present in many individuals, most TCR sequences turned up only very rarely across donors.

The clonotype comes from a man between 18 and 29 years old in good health and CMV-seropositive. The sequenced sample consisted of PBMCs. The chain was built from TRBV5-6 and TRBJ1-2; TRBD1 could be the D gene, as 5 bases match. The CDR3 sequence is CASSLEGRYGYTF. The DNA reads TGTGCCAGCAGCTTGGAGGGGCGCTATGGCTACACCTTC.